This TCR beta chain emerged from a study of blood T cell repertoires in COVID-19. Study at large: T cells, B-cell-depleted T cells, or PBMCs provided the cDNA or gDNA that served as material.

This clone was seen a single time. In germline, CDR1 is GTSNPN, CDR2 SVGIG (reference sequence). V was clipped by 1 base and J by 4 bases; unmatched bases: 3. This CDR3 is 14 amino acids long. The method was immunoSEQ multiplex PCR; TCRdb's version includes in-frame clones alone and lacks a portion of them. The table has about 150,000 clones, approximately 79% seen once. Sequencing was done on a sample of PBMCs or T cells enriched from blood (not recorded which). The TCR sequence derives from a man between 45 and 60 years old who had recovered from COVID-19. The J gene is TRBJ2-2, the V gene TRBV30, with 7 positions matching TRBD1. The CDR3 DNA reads TGTGCCTGGAGTGCCCCAGGGGGCACCGGGGAGCTGTTTTTT. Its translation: CAWSAPGGTGELFF.